This T cell receptor beta chain appears in the sequencing data of a study of vaccination effects on CD4 cells after COVID-19. Study context: Vaccination of participants consisted of two doses of either the BNT162b2 or mRNA-1273 vaccine. A couple of convalescent patients gave samples 16 days and one week before vaccination. Study-level findings and limits: Convalescent patients' post-vaccine spike repertoire was mostly distinct vaccine-induced clones.

This clone occurred many times. Its antigen is not identified. The CDR3 consists of 20 residues. Trimming took 4 bases from V and 7 from J, leaving 35 bases between them. Antigen-specific CD4+ T cells were expanded (with viral peptide pools) by the ViraFEST assay ahead of sequencing. Subsequent to 10 days of culture, CD4+ T cells were isolated. This individual tested PCR-positive for SARS-CoV-2 infection between March and December 2020. Supplemented with roughly 9.6 IU/ml IL-2 and roughly 9.2 ug/ml peptides, roughly 2 million PBMC per well were kept in culture. Clones were read by immunoSEQ multiplex PCR, and TCRdb kept only the in-frame ones, dropping some. The sample holds roughly 45,000 clones, approximately 70% seen once.

This clonotype was sampled from a human donor who had a prior SARS-CoV-2 infection. The sample in question was CD4+ T cells from PBMCs cultured with a peptide pool, obtained before COVID-19 vaccination. The V and J genes are TRBV23-1 and TRBJ2-7; perhaps TRBD1 as D (5 bases). TRBV23-1 is noted as an ORF with a role that remains uncertain. As DNA, the CDR3 is TGCGCCAGCAGTCTCCTCTCGGTCCCCCAGGGTCCTCAGATCCCTGGAGAGCAGTACTTC. This codes for CASSLLSVPQGPQIPGEQYF.